Listed below are T cell receptor beta chains from one sample, sequenced in a study of blood T cell repertoires in COVID-19. Clones were read by immunoSEQ multiplex PCR, and TCRdb kept only the in-frame ones, dropping some. The sample yields 400,000 or so clones, around nine tenths seen once. Material for sequencing was peripheral blood. The receptors come from a middle-aged woman with COVID-19, enrolled during active disease. Each CDR3 is given with its conserved first and last residue. The D gene is left open where the match is weak. Size is omitted from some rows. Given values are once, few, many or a class for expanded clones.

D	V	size	J	DNA	CDR3
TRBD1	TRBV7-3	once	TRBJ2-6	TGTGCCAGCAGCTCGGGACAGGGGGCCTTCTCTGGGGCCAACGTCCTGACTTTC	CASSSGQGAFSGANVLTF
-	TRBV10-3	-	TRBJ1-1	TGTGCCATCACTAAAGACAGCAACACTGAAGCTTTCTTT	CAITKDSNTEAFF
-	TRBV29-1	-	TRBJ2-1	TGCAGCGTTGCGGGGCCGGGAGTCGGGGTAAATGAGCAGTTCTTC	CSVAGPGVGVNEQFF
TRBD2	TRBV5-4	-	TRBJ2-5	TGTGCCAGCAGCTGGGGGGCGGGAGGAAGTGAGACCCAGTACTTC	CASSWGAGGSETQYF
-	TRBV2	-	TRBJ1-1	TGTGCCAGCAGTGACAGGGTTTGGGCTGAAGCTTTCTTT	CASSDRVWAEAFF
TRBD1	TRBV6-5	-	TRBJ2-5	TGTGCCAGCAGTTATGACAGGGTCCGCGAGACCCAGTACTTC	CASSYDRVRETQYF
TRBD1	TRBV5-1	-	TRBJ1-2	TGCGCCAGCAGCCCGGGACAGGGGGCGAATGTGGGCTATGGCTACACCTTC	CASSPGQGANVGYGYTF
-	TRBV30	-	TRBJ2-3	TGTGCCTGGAGTGTAGAGGGCGCAGATACGCAGTATTTT	CAWSVEGADTQYF
TRBD2	TRBV28	-	TRBJ2-7	TGTGCCACCACGCGGGGGGCGGGGGAGCAGTACTTC	CATTRGAGEQYF
TRBD1	TRBV24-1	once	TRBJ1-5	TGTGCCACCAGTGATTCTTCGGCCGGGACAGGGAAAATCAGCAATCAGCCCCAGCATTTT	CATSDSSAGTGKISNQPQHF
TRBD1	TRBV3-1/TRBV3-2	-	TRBJ1-2	TGTGCCAGCAGCCAAGAGGTGGGACAGCACTATGGCTACACCTTC	CASSQEVGQHYGYTF
TRBD1	TRBV7-8	-	TRBJ1-3	TGTGCCAGCAGCTTCCAGGGGGCCTCTGGAAACACCATATATTTT	CASSFQGASGNTIYF
TRBD2	TRBV3-1/TRBV3-2	-	TRBJ2-2	TGTGCCAGCGCACCCGGGGGGTCCGGGGAGCTGTTTTTT	CASAPGGSGELFF
TRBD2	TRBV7-3	-	TRBJ2-1	TGTGCCAGCAGCTTAACGGCTAGCGGGAGGGCCGGTGAGCAGTTCTTC	CASSLTASGRAGEQFF
-	TRBV7-2	-	TRBJ1-2	TGTGCCAGCAGCCCCGGGGGATCTACCCTCTATGGCTACACCTTC	CASSPGGSTLYGYTF
-	TRBV24-1	-	TRBJ1-2	TGTGCCACCAGTGACGGGTTCTATGGCTACACCTTC	CATSDGFYGYTF
-	TRBV7-2	-	TRBJ2-3	TGTGCCAGCGGAAGTTTCAGCGGCCTAGATACGCAGTATTTT	CASGSFSGLDTQYF
-	TRBV18	-	TRBJ1-6	TGTGCCAGCTCGCCGACAGGAGATTCACCCCTCCACTTT	CASSPTGDSPLHF
-	TRBV6-2/TRBV6-3	-	TRBJ1-4	TGTGCCAGCGGCCAGGGGCAAGAAAAACTGTTTTTT	CASGQGQEKLFF
-	TRBV28	once	TRBJ1-1	TGTGCCAGCAGGGGAGGATCAGACACTGAAGCTTTCTTT	CASRGGSDTEAFF
-	TRBV7-9	-	TRBJ2-2	TGTGCCAGCAGCTTAGCGGTAGGAACGGGAAACACCGGGGAGCTGTTTTTT	CASSLAVGTGNTGELFF
-	TRBV29-1	-	TRBJ1-1	TGCAGCGTCGACCACAGGGAGACGAACACTGAAGCTTTCTTT	CSVDHRETNTEAFF
-	TRBV29-1	-	TRBJ2-2	TGCAGCGTTGAAGTGGGGCCTTGGACCGGGGAGCTGTTTTTT	CSVEVGPWTGELFF
-	TRBV10-3	-	TRBJ1-4	TGTGCCATCAGTCTAGATTTCTCTAATGAAAAACTGTTTTTT	CAISLDFSNEKLFF
TRBD2	TRBV27	-	TRBJ2-1	TGTGCCAGCAGTTTAGGTAGCGGGAGTCGGAATGAGCAGTTCTTC	CASSLGSGSRNEQFF
TRBD2	TRBV29-1	once	TRBJ2-3	TGCAGCAGCGGGACTAGCGGGAGGGGCACAGATACGCAGTATTTT	CSSGTSGRGTDTQYF
-	TRBV6-2/TRBV6-3	-	TRBJ1-1	TGTGCCAGCAGTTACTCGGGTTTTGGGGGAGGCGATGAAGCTTTCTTT	CASSYSGFGGGDEAFF
TRBD2	TRBV5-1	-	TRBJ2-1	TGCGCCAGCAGCTTGTCTGCGGGAGGGTACAATGAGCAGTTCTTC	CASSLSAGGYNEQFF
TRBD1	TRBV29-1	-	TRBJ1-1	TGCAGCGTCCAAACGGACAGGGTTCAAGGTGATGAAGCTTTCTTT	CSVQTDRVQGDEAFF
-	TRBV11-2	-	TRBJ1-4	TGTGCCAGCAGCCCCGGGCTCAGGGATGAAAAACTGTTTTTT	CASSPGLRDEKLFF
-	TRBV30	-	TRBJ1-5	TGTGCCTGGAGTGTTCCGGGGATTATGGGCAATCAGCCCCAGCATTTT	CAWSVPGIMGNQPQHF
-	TRBV5-1	-	TRBJ1-1	TGCGCCAGCAGCTTGCAGAGGGTAACGGGCACTGAAGCTTTCTTT	CASSLQRVTGTEAFF
TRBD1	TRBV7-2	few	TRBJ1-5	TGTGCCAGCAGCCCACAGGGGACGGGCAATCAGCCCCAGCATTTT	CASSPQGTGNQPQHF
TRBD1	TRBV7-3	many	TRBJ2-1	TGTGCCAGCAGCTTAGGGACAGGGGTGAATGAGCAGTTCTTC	CASSLGTGVNEQFF
TRBD1	TRBV30	-	TRBJ1-3	TGTGCCTTAAACCGGGACAGGGGTTGGCTTGCAAACACCATATATTTT	CALNRDRGWLANTIYF
-	TRBV21-1	-	TRBJ1-5	TGTGCCAGCGGCCCTAAAGGGGTTTTAGGTCAGCCCCAGCATTTT	CASGPKGVLGQPQHF
-	TRBV5-4	-	TRBJ2-6	TGTGCCAGCAGCTTGGCCGGGGCTGGGGCCAACGTCCTGACTTTC	CASSLAGAGANVLTF
TRBD1	TRBV12-3/TRBV12-4	-	TRBJ1-1	TGTGCCAGCAGGGGACAGAACATTGAAGCTTTCTTT	CASRGQNIEAFF
-	TRBV20-1	-	TRBJ2-7	TGCAGTGCTAGTCCGGGGATGGACGAGCAGTACTTC	CSASPGMDEQYF
-	TRBV27	-	TRBJ2-7	TGTGCCAGCAGTTTAGGGCAGGTACCCTACGAGCAGTACTTC	CASSLGQVPYEQYF
TRBD1	TRBV28	-	TRBJ1-4	TGTGCCAGCAGTTGGGTGACAGGGGACGGTGAAAAACTGTTTTTT	CASSWVTGDGEKLFF
TRBD1	TRBV7-2	-	TRBJ2-1	TGTGCCAGCAGCTCGGGACAGAGCTACAATGAGCAGTTCTTC	CASSSGQSYNEQFF
TRBD1	TRBV7-9	few	TRBJ2-3	TGTGCCAGCAGCTTCTGGGACAGGCTAGGAGATACGCAGTATTTT	CASSFWDRLGDTQYF
-	TRBV4-3	few	TRBJ1-2	TGCGCCAGCAGCCAAGATCCCAGGGCGTATGGCTACACCTTC	CASSQDPRAYGYTF
-	TRBV9	-	TRBJ1-2	TGTGCCAGCAGCCCTAGTAGTCAGGGGTATGGAGGTGGCTACACCTTC	CASSPSSQGYGGGYTF
-	TRBV27	few	TRBJ2-2	TGTGCCAGCAGTTTAAGGGGGGCGGGGGACACCGGGGAGCTGTTTTTT	CASSLRGAGDTGELFF
-	TRBV7-8	once	TRBJ1-5	TGTGCCAGCAGCTTAGGGACTGGACCTCAGCCCCAGCATTTT	CASSLGTGPQPQHF
-	TRBV28	once	TRBJ2-7	TGTGCCAGCAGTTTGGCCCGTTCGGAGGGATCCTACGAGCAGTACTTC	CASSLARSEGSYEQYF
-	TRBV6-1	-	TRBJ1-2	TGTGCCAGCAGTGAAACTCAGGGTCGCTATGGCTACACCTTC	CASSETQGRYGYTF
TRBD1	TRBV5-1	-	TRBJ1-2	TGCGCCAGCAGCCCCGGGACAGGTATGGATGGCTACACCTTC	CASSPGTGMDGYTF
-	TRBV2	-	TRBJ1-5	TGTGCCAGCAGTGAAGCTATGAGAGATCAGCCCCAGCATTTT	CASSEAMRDQPQHF
-	TRBV19	few	TRBJ2-7	TGTGCCAGTAGTCGGAACCGTGGGGGGTTGAGCTCCTACGAGCAGTACTTC	CASSRNRGGLSSYEQYF